The next 5 T cell receptor gamma chains were all read from a single sample in a study of γδ T cells in repeated Plasmodium falciparum infection. TCRdb repeated clone calling on the multiplex PCR reads with CATT. The sample lists about 26,000 gamma-chain clones; approximately 2.9% were seen once. Gammadelta T cells were flow-sorted from PBMC into Vgamma9/Vdelta2+ and Vdelta2-negative populations for bulk analysis. The sample consisted of gamma-delta T cells from blood. These receptors were collected from a pool of human donors (malaria-infected and uninfected, not separated).

This clone was observed many times. The protein in TCRdb stems from a much larger clone and differs at residue 13 from this DNA's translation, likely a read error; here the protein is translated from the DNA. The J gene has no call, while the V gene is TRGV9. Germline V gives CDR1 GITISATS, CDR2 ISYDGTV (reference sequence). This CDR3 spans 15 amino acids. CDR3 DNA: TGTGCCTTGTGGGAGGTCGAAATGAATTGGGGTAAGAGACTCTTT. Protein: CALWEVEMNWGKRLF.

Of note for this clone: This is likely an artifact of a read error, given a far larger clone one base away. No DNA is shown, since the ends of the CDR3 on it are uncertain; the CDR3 is the one TCRdb lists. The same CDR3 also results from other DNA sequences found in this sample. Here the V gene is TRGV9, but the J gene went uncalled. The CDR3 region is 33 residues in length, termini included. Germline loops: CDR1 GITISATS, CDR2 ISYDGTV (reference sequence). The CDR3 reads CALWEVLLIGIRNSLAVEQHWLSQVSIGRIQHF.

V and J are TRGV4 and TRGJ1 or TRGJ2. Germline V gives CDR1 EGSTGY, CDR2 YDSYTSSV. The V and J ends lost 5 bases and 11 bases, in that order; junction bases with no gene match: 9. The length of the CDR3 is 11 residues. The CDR3 nucleotides read TGTGCCACCTGGGGTCCCGGTGAGAAACTCTTT. As protein: CATWGPGEKLF.

This clone came up many times. The chain recombines TRGV4 with TRGJ1 or TRGJ2. V lost 3 bases to trimming and J lost 9 bases; unmatched junction nucleotides: 20. CDR1 is EGSTGY and CDR2 is YDSYTSSV in the germline V gene. This CDR3 region has 16 residues. The chain's CDR3 is CATWDTRRGVMGKKLF. The CDR3 DNA sequence: TGTGCCACCTGGGATACCCGCCGGGGGGTTATGGGTAAGAAACTCTTT.

This clone was seen repeatedly, ten times or more. This sequence is one base from a far larger clone and is likely a read error. The V and J genes are TRGV9 and TRGJ1 or TRGJ2. This CDR3 contains 10 residues. The germline gives CDR1 GITISATS, CDR2 ISYDGTV (reference sequence). Trimming took 9 bases from V and 6 from J; bases not matched to a gene: 5. CDR3 coding DNA: TGTGCCTTGAAGTGTTATAAGAAACTCTTT. This codes for CALKCYKKLF.